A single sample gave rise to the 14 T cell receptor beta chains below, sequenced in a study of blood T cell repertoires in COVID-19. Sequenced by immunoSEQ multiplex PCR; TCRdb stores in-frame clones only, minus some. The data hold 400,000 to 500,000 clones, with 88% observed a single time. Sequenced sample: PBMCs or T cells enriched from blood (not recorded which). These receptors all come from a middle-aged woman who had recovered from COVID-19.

The CDR3 sequence is CATRRASASDTQYF. CDR3 nucleotide sequence: TGCGCCACCCGCCGGGCTAGCGCATCAGATACGCAGTATTTT. The chain combines TRBV5-1 with TRBJ2-3, with D possibly matching TRBD2 (6 bases). Germline CDR1 reads SGHRS; CDR2 reads YFSETQ. Trimming shortened V by 9 bases and J by 4 bases, and 18 bases separated the two germline ends. The CDR3 contains 14 residues.

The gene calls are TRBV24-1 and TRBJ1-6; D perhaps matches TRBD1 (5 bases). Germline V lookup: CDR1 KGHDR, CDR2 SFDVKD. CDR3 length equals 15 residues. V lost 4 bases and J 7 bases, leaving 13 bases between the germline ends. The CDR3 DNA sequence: TGTGCCACCAGTGACCCCGGGACTTTAAATTCACCCCTCCACTTT. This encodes CATSDPGTLNSPLHF.

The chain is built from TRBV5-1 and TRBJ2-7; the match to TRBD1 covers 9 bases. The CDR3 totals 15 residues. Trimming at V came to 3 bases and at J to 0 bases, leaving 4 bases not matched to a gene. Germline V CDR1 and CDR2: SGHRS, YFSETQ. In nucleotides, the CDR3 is TGCGCCAGCAGCTCCCAGGACAGGGGCTCCTACGAGCAGTACTTC. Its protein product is CASSSQDRGSYEQYF.

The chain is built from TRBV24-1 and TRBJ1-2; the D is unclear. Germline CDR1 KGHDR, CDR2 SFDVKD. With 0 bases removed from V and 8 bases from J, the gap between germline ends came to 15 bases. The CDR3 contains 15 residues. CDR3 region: CATSDLQAPQEGYTF. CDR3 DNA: TGTGCCACCAGTGATTTGCAGGCCCCCCAGGAAGGCTACACCTTC.

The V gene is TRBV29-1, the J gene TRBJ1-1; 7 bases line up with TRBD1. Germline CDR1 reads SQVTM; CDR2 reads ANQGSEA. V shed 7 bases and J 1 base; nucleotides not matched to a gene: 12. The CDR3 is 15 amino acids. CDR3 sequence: CSAKTLGQSNTEAFF. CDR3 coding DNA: TGCAGCGCAAAAACCTTGGGACAGTCGAACACTGAAGCTTTCTTT.

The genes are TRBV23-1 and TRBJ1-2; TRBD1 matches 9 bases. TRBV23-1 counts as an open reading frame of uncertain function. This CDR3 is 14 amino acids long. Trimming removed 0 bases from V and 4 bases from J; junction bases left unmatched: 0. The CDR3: CASSQSDRGYGYTF. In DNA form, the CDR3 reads TGCGCCAGCAGTCAATCGGACAGGGGCTATGGCTACACCTTC.

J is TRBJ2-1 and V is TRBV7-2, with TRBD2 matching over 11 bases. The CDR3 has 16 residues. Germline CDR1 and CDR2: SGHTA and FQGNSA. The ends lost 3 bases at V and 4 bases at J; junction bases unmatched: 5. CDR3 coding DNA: TGTGCCAGCAGCTTTGCGACTAGCGGGAATTACAATGAGCAGTTCTTC. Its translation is CASSFATSGNYNEQFF.

For the CDR3, the DNA is TGTGCCAGCAGCCTCCTGAGTACCCTGGGAGGCAATCAGCCCCAGCATTTT. Protein product: CASSLLSTLGGNQPQHF. The rearrangement joins TRBV7-8 to TRBJ1-5; no reliable D call. The germline CDR1 and CDR2 sequences are SGHVS and FQNEAQ. V shed 5 bases and J shed 2 bases, with 19 bases lying between them. This CDR3 contains 17 residues.

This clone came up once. CDR3 DNA sequence: TGCGCCAGCAGCTTGGCCATAGGTCGGGTTTGGAACAATGAGCAGTTCTTC. Translating gives CASSLAIGRVWNNEQFF. The chain uses TRBV5-1 and TRBJ2-1; D remains unclear. Per germline, CDR1 SGHRS and CDR2 YFSETQ. V lost 0 bases, J lost 5 bases, and 18 bases lay in between. The CDR3 is made up of 17 amino acids. Using reference TRBV5-1 and TRBJ2-1 for the parts outside the CDR3, the full variable domain is KAGVTQTPRYLIKTRGQQVTLSCSPISGHRSVSWYQQTPGQGLQFLFEYFSETQRNKGNFPGRFSGRQFSNSRSEMNVSTLELGDSALYLCASSLAIGRVWNNEQFFGPGTRLTVL.

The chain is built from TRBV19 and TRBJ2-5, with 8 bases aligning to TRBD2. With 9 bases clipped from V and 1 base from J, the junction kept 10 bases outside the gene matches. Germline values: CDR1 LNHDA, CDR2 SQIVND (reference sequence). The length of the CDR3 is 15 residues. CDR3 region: CASQYGRGGQETQYF. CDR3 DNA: TGTGCCAGCCAATACGGGAGGGGGGGCCAAGAGACCCAGTACTTC. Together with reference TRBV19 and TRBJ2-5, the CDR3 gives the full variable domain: DGGITQSPKYLFRKEGQNVTLSCEQNLNHDAMYWYRQDPGQGLRLIYYSQIVNDFQKGDIAEGYSVSREKKESFPLTVTSAQKNPTAFYLCASQYGRGGQETQYFGPGTRLLVL.

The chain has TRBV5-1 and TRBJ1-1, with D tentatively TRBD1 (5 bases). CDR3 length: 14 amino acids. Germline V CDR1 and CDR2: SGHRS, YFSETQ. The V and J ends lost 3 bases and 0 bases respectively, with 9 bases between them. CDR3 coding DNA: TGCGCCAGCAGCTCGGACACGATGAACACTGAAGCTTTCTTT. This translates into CASSSDTMNTEAFF. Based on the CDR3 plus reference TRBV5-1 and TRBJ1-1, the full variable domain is KAGVTQTPRYLIKTRGQQVTLSCSPISGHRSVSWYQQTPGQGLQFLFEYFSETQRNKGNFPGRFSGRQFSNSRSEMNVSTLELGDSALYLCASSSDTMNTEAFFGQGTRLTVV.

CDR3 protein: CASSLGAGVGETQYF. The CDR3 bases are TGTGCCAGCAGCTTAGGGGCGGGGGTCGGAGAGACCCAGTACTTC. The chain is built from TRBV7-2 and TRBJ2-5, with 7 positions matching TRBD2. The germline gives CDR1 SGHTA, CDR2 FQGNSA. The CDR3 contains 15 residues. Germline trimming cut 1 base from V and 4 bases from J; bases unmatched to any gene: 6.

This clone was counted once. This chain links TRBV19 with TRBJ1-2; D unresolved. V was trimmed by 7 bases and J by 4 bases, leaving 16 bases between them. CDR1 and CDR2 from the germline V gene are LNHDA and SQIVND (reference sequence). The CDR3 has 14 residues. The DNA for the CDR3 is TGTGCCAGTACCCCTCTCATGTTCAGCTATGGCTACACCTTC. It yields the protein CASTPLMFSYGYTF.

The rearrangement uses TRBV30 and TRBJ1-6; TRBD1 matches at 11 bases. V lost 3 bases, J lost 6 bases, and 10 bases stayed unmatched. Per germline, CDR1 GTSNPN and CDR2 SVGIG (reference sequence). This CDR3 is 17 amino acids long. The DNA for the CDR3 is TGTGCCTGGAGAATCAGGCCGGGACAGGGGGGTAATTCACCCCTCCACTTT. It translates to CAWRIRPGQGGNSPLHF. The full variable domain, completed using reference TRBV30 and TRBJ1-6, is SQTIHQWPATLVQPVGSPLSLECTVEGTSNPNLYWYRQAAGRGLQLLFYSVGIGQISSEVPQNLSASRPQDRQFILSSKKLLLSDSGFYLCAWRIRPGQGGNSPLHFGNGTRLTVT.